This TCR beta chain was obtained from a study of cytomegalovirus exposure and HLA in healthy donors. The study's findings and limits: According to a later analysis, most TCR beta chains associated with CMV appeared HLA-restricted.

This clone showed up just once. Its cognate antigen is unknown. The PCR had 60 Vbeta and 13 Jbeta primers. Repertoires were generated with immunoSEQ multiplex PCR, while TCRdb's copy carries only in-frame clones and drops some. The table includes some 150,000 clones, roughly 80% detected once. The germline V and J ends were trimmed by 3 bases and 3 bases, with 12 bases remaining between them. The CDR3 totals 14 residues. CDR1 and CDR2 from the germline V gene are LNHDA and SQIVND (reference sequence). The V call is TRBV19, the J call TRBJ2-7, with D perhaps TRBD1 (6 bases). This receptor was obtained from a woman aged 25-40 years in good health and CMV-seronegative. The material sequenced was PBMCs. As DNA, the CDR3 is TGTGCCAGTAGTATGACAGGTTGGGACTACGAGCAGTACTTC. It specifies CASSMTGWDYEQYF.